Listed below are T cell receptor beta chains from one sample, sequenced in a study of control samples from healthy donors and cancer patients. Some clones are missing from TCRdb's copy, which holds only in-frame ones; the method was immunoSEQ multiplex PCR. The data contain about 150,000 clones, over 85% of them singletons. Material for sequencing was blood. Receptor source: a man younger than 35 in good health. Both conserved end residues are part of each CDR3. A clone size is listed for some rows: how often the clone was seen (once, few, many), or a class if it is expanded.

abundance: once
j_gene: TRBJ2-7
v_gene: TRBV6-5
CDR3aa: CASSYRDEQYF

abundance: once
j_gene: TRBJ2-5
v_gene: TRBV7-2
CDR3aa: CASSPRTGEETQYF

abundance: .
j_gene: TRBJ2-1
v_gene: TRBV5-4
CDR3aa: CASSRGLAGGVEQFF

abundance: .
j_gene: TRBJ2-1
v_gene: TRBV19
CDR3aa: CASRSEAGSQFF

abundance: .
j_gene: TRBJ2-7
v_gene: TRBV9
CDR3aa: CASSVGPGQVAYEQYF

abundance: .
j_gene: TRBJ2-1
v_gene: TRBV5-4
CDR3aa: CASSRGQVRDEQFF

abundance: .
j_gene: TRBJ1-2
v_gene: TRBV7-9
CDR3aa: CASSVDSSPGYGYTF

abundance: .
j_gene: TRBJ1-5
v_gene: TRBV9
CDR3aa: CASSVGIDGGQPQHF

abundance: .
j_gene: TRBJ2-5
v_gene: TRBV6-6
CDR3aa: CASRVGETQYF

abundance: .
j_gene: TRBJ2-2
v_gene: TRBV5-1
CDR3aa: CASSPNPTGELFF

abundance: .
j_gene: TRBJ2-5
v_gene: TRBV5-6
CDR3aa: CASSLGGYQETQYF

abundance: .
j_gene: TRBJ2-1
v_gene: TRBV7-9
CDR3aa: CASSFLRTSGGNEQFF

abundance: .
j_gene: TRBJ1-4
v_gene: TRBV5-6
CDR3aa: CASSLATGPTDDNEKLFF

abundance: .
j_gene: TRBJ1-2
v_gene: TRBV7-9
CDR3aa: CASSQSFGTDYGYTF

abundance: .
j_gene: TRBJ2-5
v_gene: TRBV27
CDR3aa: CASSLYSGNQKETQYF

abundance: .
j_gene: TRBJ2-7
v_gene: TRBV5-1
CDR3aa: CASRYQPDSYIYEQYF

abundance: .
j_gene: TRBJ2-7
v_gene: TRBV27
CDR3aa: CASSRGQGGSYEQYF

abundance: .
j_gene: TRBJ2-3
v_gene: TRBV29-1
CDR3aa: CSVGVAGGGTDTQYF

abundance: .
j_gene: TRBJ2-7
v_gene: TRBV28
CDR3aa: CASSLFTGLAGERYEQYF

abundance: .
j_gene: TRBJ2-1
v_gene: TRBV24-1
CDR3aa: CATSDLVGTEQFF

abundance: .
j_gene: TRBJ2-7
v_gene: TRBV25-1
CDR3aa: CASSEPGSSYEQYF

abundance: .
j_gene: TRBJ1-2
v_gene: TRBV7-9
CDR3aa: CASSLGQGIYGYTF

abundance: once
j_gene: TRBJ1-1
v_gene: TRBV25-1
CDR3aa: CASSEHGRGRTEAFF

abundance: .
j_gene: TRBJ2-5
v_gene: TRBV3-1/TRBV3-2
CDR3aa: CASSGGTLTQYF

abundance: .
j_gene: TRBJ1-6
v_gene: TRBV9
CDR3aa: CASSVWTGDSPLHF

abundance: few
j_gene: TRBJ2-7
v_gene: TRBV30
CDR3aa: CAWSSQGPEQYF

abundance: .
j_gene: TRBJ2-7
v_gene: TRBV4-3
CDR3aa: CASSFTGENEQYF

abundance: .
j_gene: TRBJ1-5
v_gene: TRBV19
CDR3aa: CASSIGWQGYQPQHF

abundance: .
j_gene: TRBJ1-1
v_gene: TRBV19
CDR3aa: CASSSDREVTEAFF

abundance: .
j_gene: TRBJ2-7
v_gene: TRBV5-8
CDR3aa: CASTNRGFYEQYF

abundance: .
j_gene: TRBJ1-6
v_gene: TRBV11-2
CDR3aa: CASSSTGGESPLHF

abundance: .
j_gene: TRBJ1-1
v_gene: TRBV6-5
CDR3aa: CASTVTRRRNTEAFF

abundance: once
j_gene: TRBJ1-4
v_gene: TRBV5-6
CDR3aa: CASSLTGGATNEKLFF

abundance: .
j_gene: TRBJ1-2
v_gene: TRBV9
CDR3aa: CASSVWPVVSGYTF

abundance: .
j_gene: TRBJ1-2
v_gene: TRBV25-1
CDR3aa: CASSLRPVDGYTF

abundance: .
j_gene: TRBJ1-5
v_gene: TRBV20-1
CDR3aa: CSAREGQPQHF

abundance: .
j_gene: TRBJ2-1
v_gene: TRBV28
CDR3aa: CASSRTGGLINEQFF

abundance: .
j_gene: TRBJ2-5
v_gene: TRBV15
CDR3aa: CATSRGGAGPRETQYF

abundance: once
j_gene: TRBJ2-3
v_gene: TRBV5-8
CDR3aa: CASSLAAPSTDTQYF

abundance: .
j_gene: TRBJ1-2
v_gene: TRBV5-1
CDR3aa: CASSIAGTPYGYTF

abundance: .
j_gene: TRBJ1-3
v_gene: TRBV10-2
CDR3aa: CASSGPRSGNTIYF

abundance: .
j_gene: TRBJ1-1
v_gene: TRBV27
CDR3aa: CASSLSRGNTEAFF

abundance: .
j_gene: TRBJ2-2
v_gene: TRBV13
CDR3aa: CASSLVGTSLGELFF

abundance: .
j_gene: TRBJ1-1
v_gene: TRBV6-5
CDR3aa: CASRSFAGAFF

abundance: .
j_gene: TRBJ2-1
v_gene: TRBV18
CDR3aa: CASSRGSGRADNEQFF

abundance: .
j_gene: TRBJ2-7
v_gene: TRBV3-1/TRBV3-2
CDR3aa: CASSQENGEYSYEQYF

abundance: .
j_gene: TRBJ1-1
v_gene: TRBV5-6
CDR3aa: CASSLARTNTEAFF

abundance: .
j_gene: TRBJ1-1
v_gene: TRBV4-1
CDR3aa: CASSPLQGGRNTEAFF

abundance: .
j_gene: TRBJ2-1
v_gene: TRBV2
CDR3aa: CASSEAGIQNNEQFF

abundance: .
j_gene: TRBJ1-6
v_gene: TRBV5-1
CDR3aa: CASSLGRGTNSPLHF

abundance: .
j_gene: TRBJ2-1
v_gene: TRBV12-3/TRBV12-4
CDR3aa: CASSLGLDEQFF

abundance: .
j_gene: TRBJ1-4
v_gene: TRBV6-5
CDR3aa: CASSFDRVDTNEKLFF

abundance: .
j_gene: TRBJ1-4
v_gene: TRBV5-1
CDR3aa: CASSLVGQAANEKLFF

abundance: .
j_gene: TRBJ1-5
v_gene: TRBV15
CDR3aa: CATSRDAGANQPQHF